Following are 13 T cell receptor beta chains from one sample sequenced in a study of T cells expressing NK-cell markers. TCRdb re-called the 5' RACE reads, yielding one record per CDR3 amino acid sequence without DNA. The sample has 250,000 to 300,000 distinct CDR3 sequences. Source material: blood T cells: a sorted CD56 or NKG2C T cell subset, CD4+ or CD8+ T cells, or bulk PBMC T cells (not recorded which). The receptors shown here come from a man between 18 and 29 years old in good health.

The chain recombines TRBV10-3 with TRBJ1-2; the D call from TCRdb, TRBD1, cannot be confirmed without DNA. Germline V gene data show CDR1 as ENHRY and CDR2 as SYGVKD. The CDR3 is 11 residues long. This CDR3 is CAITPGSGYTF.

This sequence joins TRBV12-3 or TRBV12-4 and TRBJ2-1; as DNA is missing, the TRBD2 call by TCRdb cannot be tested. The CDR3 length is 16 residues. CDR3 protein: CASSGGLLAGVNEQFF.

The CDR3 reads CASSLVGGSYEQYF. The chain combines TRBV5-1 with TRBJ2-7; with no DNA, the TCRdb D assignment of TRBD1 cannot be verified. The CDR3 totals 14 residues. CDR1 is SGHRS, CDR2 YFSETQ, per germline.

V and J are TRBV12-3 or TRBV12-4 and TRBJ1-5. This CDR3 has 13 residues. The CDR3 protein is CASSGQSNQPQHF.

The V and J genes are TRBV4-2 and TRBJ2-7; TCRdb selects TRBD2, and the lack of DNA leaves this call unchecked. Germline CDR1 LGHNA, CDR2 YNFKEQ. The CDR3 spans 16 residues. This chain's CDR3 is CASSQDGQSNSYEQYF.

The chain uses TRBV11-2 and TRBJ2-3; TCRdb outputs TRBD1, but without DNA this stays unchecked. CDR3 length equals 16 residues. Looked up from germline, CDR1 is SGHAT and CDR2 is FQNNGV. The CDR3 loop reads CASSRFRARNPDTQYF.

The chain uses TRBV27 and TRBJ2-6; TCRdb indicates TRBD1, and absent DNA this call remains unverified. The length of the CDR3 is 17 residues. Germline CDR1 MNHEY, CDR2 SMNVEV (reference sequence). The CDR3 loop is CASGPGQLLSGANVLTF.

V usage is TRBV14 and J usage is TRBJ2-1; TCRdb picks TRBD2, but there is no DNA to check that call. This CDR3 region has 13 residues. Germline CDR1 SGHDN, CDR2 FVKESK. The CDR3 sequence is CASSANRGNEQFF.

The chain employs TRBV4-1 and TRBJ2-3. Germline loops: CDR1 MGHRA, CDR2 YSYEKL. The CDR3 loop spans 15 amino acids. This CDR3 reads CASSQDDTRTDTQYF.

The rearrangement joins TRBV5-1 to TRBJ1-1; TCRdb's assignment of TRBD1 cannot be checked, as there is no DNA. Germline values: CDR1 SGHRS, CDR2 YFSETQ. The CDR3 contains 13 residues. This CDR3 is CASKGQPNTEAFF. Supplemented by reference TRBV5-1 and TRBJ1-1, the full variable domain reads KAGVTQTPRYLIKTRGQQVTLSCSPISGHRSVSWYQQTPGQGLQFLFEYFSETQRNKGNFPGRFSGRQFSNSRSEMNVSTLELGDSALYLCASKGQPNTEAFFGQGTRLTVV.

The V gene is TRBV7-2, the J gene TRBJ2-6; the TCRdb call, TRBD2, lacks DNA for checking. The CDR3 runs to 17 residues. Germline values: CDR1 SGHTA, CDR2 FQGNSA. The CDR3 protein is CASSLVGRASGANVLTF.

This CDR3 is CASSIGGRQETQYF. The chain employs TRBV19 and TRBJ2-5. CDR3 length equals 14 residues. The germline gives CDR1 LNHDA, CDR2 SQIVND (reference sequence).

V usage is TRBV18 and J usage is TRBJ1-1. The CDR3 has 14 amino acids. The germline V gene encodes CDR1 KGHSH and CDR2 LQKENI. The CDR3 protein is CASSPPERDTEAFF.